This passage covers 18 T cell receptor beta chains from one sample sequenced in a study of T cell responses to AZD1222 COVID-19 vaccine. Sequenced by immunoSEQ multiplex PCR; TCRdb stores in-frame clones only, minus some. Of about 130,000 clones detected, approximately 95% appear once; the ten largest clones hold roughly 7%. The starting material was peripheral blood, obtained 28 days after the second AZD1222 dose. Receptor source: an adult who received the AZD1222 COVID-19 vaccine.

The chain links TRBV5-1 to TRBJ2-2, with 7 bases identical to TRBD1. Per the germline V gene, CDR1 is SGHRS and CDR2 is YFSETQ. The CDR3 has 14 amino acids. The ends lost 3 bases at V and 3 bases at J; junction bases unmatched: 2. The CDR3: CASSWGQYTGELFF. In DNA form, the CDR3 reads TGCGCCAGCAGCTGGGGACAGTACACCGGGGAGCTGTTTTTT.

The chain carries TRBV28 and TRBJ1-1, with a possible D match to TRBD1 (6 bases). CDR1 and CDR2 from the germline V gene are MDHEN and SYDVKM. Trimming took 2 bases from V and 3 from J, leaving 10 bases between them. This CDR3 comprises 14 residues. The CDR3 DNA follows: TGTGCCAGCAGTTTAGCGTCAGGGGACACTGAAGCTTTCTTT. Residues: CASSLASGDTEAFF. The whole variable domain, remainder taken from reference TRBV28 and TRBJ1-1, is DVKVTQSSRYLVKRTGEKVFLECVQDMDHENMFWYRQDPGLGLRLIYFSYDVKMKEKGDIPEGYSVSREKKERFSLILESASTNQTSMYLCASSLASGDTEAFFGQGTRLTVV.

The genes are TRBV20-1 and TRBJ1-2; D ambiguous. The V gene lost 3 bases and the J gene lost 3 bases, with 11 bases spanning the gap. Germline V gene lookup returns CDR1 DFQATT and CDR2 SNEGSKA (reference sequence). The CDR3 runs to 13 residues. The CDR3 spells CSASPRVHYGYTF. DNA for the CDR3: TGCAGTGCTAGTCCGCGGGTCCACTATGGCTACACCTTC.

The chain couples TRBV6-6 to TRBJ1-1, with 7 bases matching TRBD1. Germline V gives CDR1 MNHNY, CDR2 SVGAGI (reference sequence). CDR3 length: 12 residues. V lost 7 bases, J lost 5 bases, and 4 bases stayed unmatched. In DNA form, the CDR3 reads TGTGCCAGCAACAGGGGAGGGACTGAAGCTTTCTTT. It specifies CASNRGGTEAFF.

The rearrangement uses TRBV6-1 and TRBJ1-6; possible D gene TRBD1, 5 bases. The V and J ends lost 3 bases and 13 bases respectively, with 19 bases between them. This CDR3 is 15 amino acids long. The germline gives CDR1 MNHNS, CDR2 SASEGT. The CDR3: CASSDQMTARSPLHF. CDR3 sequence (DNA): TGTGCCAGCAGTGATCAAATGACAGCCAGGTCCCCCCTCCACTTT.

The V gene is TRBV7-9, the J gene TRBJ1-1; no definite D call. With 5 bases removed from V and 4 bases from J, the gap between germline ends came to 5 bases. This CDR3 is 11 amino acids long. Germline CDR1 SEHNR, CDR2 FQNEAQ (reference sequence). CDR3 sequence: CASSPLTEAFF. The CDR3 bases are TGTGCCAGCAGCCCACTCACTGAAGCTTTCTTT.

CDR3 coding DNA: TGCGCCAGCAGCTTGGCCTTGAGGGGTAGAGGCACCGGGGAGCTGTTTTTT. Protein product: CASSLALRGRGTGELFF. The chain links TRBV5-1 to TRBJ2-2; D is tentatively TRBD1 or TRBD2 (5 bases each). Germline values: CDR1 SGHRS, CDR2 YFSETQ. The V end lost 0 bases, the J end lost 4 bases, and 16 bases lay between the germline ends. The CDR3 totals 17 residues.

The rearrangement uses TRBV9 and TRBJ2-1; 13 bases map to TRBD2. With V trimmed by 7 bases and J by 10 bases, 8 bases remained unmatched. Germline CDR1 is SGDLS and CDR2 is YYNGEE. CDR3 length: 14 residues. The CDR3 spells CASSVGLAGVEQFF. CDR3 bases: TGTGCCAGCTCAGTAGGACTAGCGGGGGTGGAGCAGTTCTTC.

The CDR3 bases are TGCGCCAGCGGACCAGGGGAGGGCTACACCTTC. This translates into CASGPGEGYTF. The rearrangement uses TRBV10-1 and TRBJ1-2; tentative D call: TRBD1 (6 bases). V lost 8 bases, J lost 8 bases, and 12 bases lay in between. The V gene's germline CDR1 is WNHNN and CDR2 SYGVQD (reference sequence). The CDR3 is 11 residues long.

The chain carries TRBV6-5 and TRBJ1-5; no reliable D call. V gave up 6 bases and J gave up 1 base, with 13 bases separating them. CDR1 is MNHEY and CDR2 is SVGAGI in the germline V gene. This CDR3 has 15 residues. As DNA, the CDR3 is TGTGCCAGCAGCATAGACCGACGCAGCAATCAGCCCCAGCATTTT. Translating it yields CASSIDRRSNQPQHF.

The chain employs TRBV2 and TRBJ1-1; D uncertain. Germline V gene lookup returns CDR1 SNHLY and CDR2 FYNNEI. V was shortened by 5 bases and J by 2 bases, with 9 bases between the two germline ends. CDR3 length: 13 residues. The CDR3 sequence: CASSSQVNTEAFF. In DNA, the CDR3 is TGTGCCAGCAGTTCTCAGGTAAACACTGAAGCTTTCTTT.

The gene calls are TRBV5-1 and TRBJ2-2, with D perhaps given as TRBD1 or TRBD2 (5 bases each). CDR1 and CDR2 from the germline V gene are SGHRS and YFSETQ. With 4 bases removed from V and 7 bases from J, the gap between germline ends came to 14 bases. The CDR3 is made up of 14 amino acids. The CDR3 reads CASSPYGTHGELFF. The DNA of the CDR3 is TGCGCCAGCAGCCCTTACGGGACCCACGGGGAGCTGTTTTTT.

J is TRBJ2-7 and V is TRBV4-3; TRBD2 is a possible D gene (6 bases). V lost 4 bases and J 6 bases, leaving 19 bases between the germline ends. CDR1 and CDR2 (germline): LGHNA, YSLEER. The CDR3 length is 15 residues. The CDR3: CASSPDPGGLREQYF. The CDR3 bases are TGCGCCAGCAGCCCAGACCCTGGAGGGCTGCGCGAGCAGTACTTC.

The rearrangement uses TRBV5-4 and TRBJ1-2; 8 positions match TRBD1. The germline V gene encodes CDR1 SGHNT and CDR2 YYREEE (reference sequence). The CDR3 covers 13 residues. J was trimmed by 4 bases and V by 5 bases; bases with no gene match: 4. Written as DNA, the CDR3 is TGTGCCAGCAGGTACAGGGGGGGCTATGGCTACACCTTC. Translating gives CASRYRGGYGYTF.

The chain combines TRBV4-1 with TRBJ2-3; 8 bases match TRBD2. The CDR3 sequence is 14 residues long. Germline CDR1 MGHRA, CDR2 YSYEKL. V shed 6 bases, J shed 2 bases, and the junction held 4 bases outside the gene matches. CDR3 nucleotide sequence: TGCGCCAGCAGAGATAGCGGGGCCACAGATACGCAGTATTTT. Protein product: CASRDSGATDTQYF.

The rearrangement uses TRBV5-1 and TRBJ2-5, with D maybe TRBD1 (5 bases). Trimming removed 4 bases from V and 1 base from J, with 11 bases in between. The V gene's germline CDR1 is SGHRS and CDR2 YFSETQ. The CDR3 is 14 amino acids. The CDR3 here is CASSPDTFQETQYF. The CDR3, as DNA: TGCGCCAGCAGCCCGGACACTTTCCAAGAGACCCAGTACTTC.

The chain combines TRBV11-2 with TRBJ1-2, with D unclear. The CDR3 spans 15 residues. V lost 0 bases, J lost 2 bases, and 10 bases lay in between. The germline V gene encodes CDR1 SGHAT and CDR2 FQNNGV. CDR3 loop: CASSLDGVGNYGYTF. The DNA for the CDR3 is TGTGCCAGCAGCTTAGATGGGGTCGGGAACTATGGCTACACCTTC.

Details on this clone: Other nucleotide sequences in the sample specify the same CDR3. This rearrangement joins TRBV18 to TRBJ1-1; D not resolved. Per the germline V gene, CDR1 is KGHSH and CDR2 is LQKENI. The V gene lost 3 bases and the J gene lost 1 base, with 6 bases spanning the gap. The CDR3 totals 13 residues. CDR3 DNA sequence: TGTGCCAGCTCACCGAGAGGGAACACTGAAGCTTTCTTT. Residues: CASSPRGNTEAFF.